This T cell receptor beta chain was sequenced in a study of T cells in Graves' hyperthyroidism and ophthalmopathy. Findings and caveats of the study: Within blood appeared most thyroid clonotypes that had expanded above 0.001.

The length of the CDR3 is 16 residues. Trimming removed 0 bases from V and 6 bases from J, with 12 bases in between. Germline CDR1 is SGHTA and CDR2 is FQGNSA. Note on this clonotype: Its target is unknown.

The investigators amplified TCR beta CDR3 regions from RNA transcripts. With the HTBI primer set, the TCR CDR3 went through a first round of RT-PCR. Each CDR3 protein gets one entry after TCRdb re-called the multiplex PCR reads with MiXCR. In the table there are approximately 590,000 distinct CDR3 sequences, approximately 14% of which are singletons. The V and J genes are TRBV7-2 and TRBJ1-6; a weak D match, TRBD1 (6 bases). Sequencing was carried out using blood. The sequence was obtained from a woman younger than 45 with Graves' hyperthyroidism. The CDR3 loop is CASSLALGGGNSPLHF. CDR3 in DNA: TGTGCCAGCAGCTTAGCGCTAGGGGGAGGTAATTCACCCCTCCACTTT.